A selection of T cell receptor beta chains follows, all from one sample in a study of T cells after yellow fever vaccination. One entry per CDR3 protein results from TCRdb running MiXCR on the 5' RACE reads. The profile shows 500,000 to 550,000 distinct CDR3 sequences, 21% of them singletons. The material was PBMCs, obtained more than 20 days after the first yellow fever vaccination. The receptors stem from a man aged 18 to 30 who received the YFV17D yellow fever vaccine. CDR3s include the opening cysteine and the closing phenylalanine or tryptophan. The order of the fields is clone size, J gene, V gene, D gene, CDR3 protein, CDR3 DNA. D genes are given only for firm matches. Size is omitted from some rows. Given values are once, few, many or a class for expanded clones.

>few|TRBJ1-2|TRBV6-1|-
CASSQGYYGYTF
TGTGCCAGCAGCCAGGGGTACTATGGCTACACCTTC
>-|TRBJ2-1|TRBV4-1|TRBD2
CASRQREASLYNEQFF
TGCGCCAGCAGACAACGGGAGGCTAGCCTTTACAATGAGCAGTTCTTC
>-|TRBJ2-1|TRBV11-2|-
CASSLDFALYNEQFF
TGTGCCAGCAGCTTGGACTTCGCCCTATACAATGAGCAGTTCTTC
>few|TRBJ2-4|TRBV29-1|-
CSVEGTSLAKNIQYF
TGCAGCGTTGAAGGGACGTCACTAGCCAAAAACATTCAGTACTTC
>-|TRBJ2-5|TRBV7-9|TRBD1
CASSLPTGRFEETQYF
TGTGCCAGCAGCCTGCCGACAGGGCGCTTCGAAGAGACCCAGTACTTC
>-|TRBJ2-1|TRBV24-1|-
CATSEKDRELNEQFF
TGTGCCACCAGTGAGAAGGACAGAGAGTTAAATGAGCAGTTCTTC
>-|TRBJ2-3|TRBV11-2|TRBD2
CASSTSPPVGRATDTQYF
TGTGCCAGCAGCACGAGCCCCCCTGTCGGGAGGGCAACAGATACGCAGTATTTT
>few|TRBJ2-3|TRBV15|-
CATSRGGVYTQYF
TGTGCCACCAGCAGAGGCGGGGTCTATACGCAGTATTTT
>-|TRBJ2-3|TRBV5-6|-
CASSFGTAVRTQYF
TGTGCCAGCAGCTTCGGGACCGCCGTGCGGACGCAGTATTTT
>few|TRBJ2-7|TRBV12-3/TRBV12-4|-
CASSFLDRSYEQYF
TGTGCCAGCAGTTTTCTGGACAGAAGCTACGAGCAGTACTTC
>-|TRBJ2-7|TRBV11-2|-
CASSAQVVYFAYEQYF
TGTGCCAGCAGCGCCCAGGTGGTTTATTTCGCCTACGAGCAGTACTTC
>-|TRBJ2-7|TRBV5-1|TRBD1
CASSRRGSPCEQYF
TGCGCCAGCAGTCGCAGGGGGTCCCCCTGCGAGCAGTACTTC
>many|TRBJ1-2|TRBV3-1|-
CASSPGHYGYTF
TGTGCCAGCAGCCCTGGACACTATGGCTACACCTTC
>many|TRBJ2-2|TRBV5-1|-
CASSFSGELFF
TGTGCCAGCAGCTTTTCCGGGGAGCTGTTTTTT
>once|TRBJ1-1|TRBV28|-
CASSTLREGNTEAFF
TGTGCCAGCAGTACCCTCAGGGAAGGGAACACTGAAGCTTTCTTT
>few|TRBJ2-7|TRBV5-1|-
CASSLHAGKAYEQYF
TGCGCCAGCAGCTTGCATGCAGGTAAAGCCTACGAGCAGTACTTC
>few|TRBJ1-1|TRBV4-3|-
CASSWGGRGTEAFF
TGCGCCAGCAGCTGGGGGGGCCGAGGGACTGAAGCTTTCTTT
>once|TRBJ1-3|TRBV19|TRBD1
CASATGENTIYF
TGTGCCTCGGCGACAGGGGAAAACACCATATATTTT
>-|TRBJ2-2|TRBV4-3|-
CASSQEGGTRNTGELFF
TGCGCCAGCAGCCAAGAAGGGGGGACAAGAAACACCGGGGAGCTGTTTTTT
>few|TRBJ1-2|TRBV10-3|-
CATRGYGYTF
TGTGCCACCAGAGGCTATGGCTACACCTTC
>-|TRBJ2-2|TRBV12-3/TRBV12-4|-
CASRFGLSLNTGELFF
TGTGCCAGCAGATTCGGGCTTTCCCTAAACACCGGGGAGCTGTTTTTT
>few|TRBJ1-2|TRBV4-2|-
CASSQERGTYNYGYTF
TGTGCCAGCAGCCAAGAGAGGGGAACCTACAACTATGGCTACACCTTC
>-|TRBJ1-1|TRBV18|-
CASSPITDPGVNTEAFF
TGTGCCAGCTCGCCCATAACCGACCCTGGCGTGAACACTGAAGCTTTCTTT
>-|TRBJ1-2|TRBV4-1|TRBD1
CASSQELTGGESNYGYTF
TGCGCCAGCAGCCAAGAGTTGACAGGGGGCGAGTCCAACTATGGCTACACCTTC
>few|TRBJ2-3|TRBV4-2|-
CASSQTLANTQYF
TGTGCCAGCAGCCAAACCCTAGCAAATACGCAGTATTTT
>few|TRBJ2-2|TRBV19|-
CASSVGSPSGTGELFF
TGTGCCAGTAGTGTCGGGTCTCCTTCAGGGACCGGGGAGCTGTTTTTT
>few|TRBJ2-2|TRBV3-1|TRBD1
CASGRGSVTGELFF
TGTGCCAGCGGCAGGGGGAGTGTCACCGGGGAGCTGTTTTTT
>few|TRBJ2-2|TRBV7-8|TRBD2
CASRELAGANTGELFF
TGTGCCAGCAGAGAATTAGCGGGGGCGAACACCGGGGAGCTGTTTTTT
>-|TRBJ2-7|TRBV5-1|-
CASSPDNTGEQYF
TGCGCCAGCAGCCCGGACAACACCGGCGAGCAGTACTTC
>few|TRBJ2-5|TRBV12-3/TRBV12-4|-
CASSLLRRETQYF
TGTGCCAGCAGTTTATTGCGGCGGGAGACCCAGTACTTC
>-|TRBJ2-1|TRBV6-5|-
CASSYGSSYNEQFF
TGTGCCAGCAGTTACGGCAGCTCCTACAATGAGCAGTTCTTC
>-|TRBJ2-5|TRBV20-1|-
CSAGTGIGTQYF
TGCAGTGCTGGAACAGGGATAGGGACCCAGTACTTC
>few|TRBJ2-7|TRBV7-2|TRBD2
CASSASGGNTYEQYF
TGTGCCAGCAGCGCGTCGGGAGGGAACACCTACGAGCAGTACTTC
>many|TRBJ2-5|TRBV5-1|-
CASSLVPGTQETQYF
TGCGCCAGCAGCTTGGTTCCAGGGACCCAAGAGACCCAGTACTTC
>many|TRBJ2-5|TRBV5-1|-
CASSRTGQETQYF
TGCGCCAGCTCAAGGACTGGCCAAGAGACCCAGTACTTC
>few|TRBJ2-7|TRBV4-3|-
CASSQDRARGDEQYF
TGCGCCAGCAGCCAAGATAGGGCCAGGGGGGACGAGCAGTACTTC
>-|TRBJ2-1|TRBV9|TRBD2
CASSVLAGRSSYNEQFF
TGTGCCAGCAGCGTGCTAGCGGGGAGGAGCTCCTACAATGAGCAGTTCTTC
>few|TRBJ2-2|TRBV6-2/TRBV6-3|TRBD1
CASNPYGTGVTGELFF
TGTGCCAGCAACCCGTACGGGACAGGAGTTACCGGGGAGCTGTTTTTT
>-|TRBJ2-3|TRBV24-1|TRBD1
CATSGTGGRDTQYF
TGTGCCACCAGTGGGACAGGGGGCAGGGATACGCAGTATTTT
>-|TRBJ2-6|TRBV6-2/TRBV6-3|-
CASRVGPGANVLTF
TGTGCCAGCCGTGTCGGACCCGGGGCCAACGTCCTGACTTTC
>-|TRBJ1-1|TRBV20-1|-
CSARRGGGTEAFF
TGCAGTGCTCGCCGGGGTGGGGGCACTGAAGCTTTCTTT
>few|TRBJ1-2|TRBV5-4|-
CASSPPGKDYGYTF
TGTGCCAGCAGCCCCCCAGGGAAGGACTATGGCTACACCTTC
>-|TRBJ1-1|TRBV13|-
CASSLSAEAFF
TGTGCCAGCAGCTTGAGTGCTGAAGCTTTCTTT
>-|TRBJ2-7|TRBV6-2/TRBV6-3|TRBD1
CASSFRQGTYEQYF
TGTGCCAGCAGTTTTCGACAGGGAACCTACGAGCAGTACTTC
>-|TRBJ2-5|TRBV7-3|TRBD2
CASSLVAGPEEVQYF
TGTGCCAGCAGCTTGGTAGCGGGGCCCGAAGAGGTCCAGTACTTC
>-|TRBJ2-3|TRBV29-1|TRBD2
CSVEDTGLATDTQYF
TGCAGCGTTGAAGATACGGGACTAGCGACAGATACGCAGTATTTT
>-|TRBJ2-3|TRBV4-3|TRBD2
CASSQDSGLVFSDTQYF
TGCGCCAGCAGCCAAGACTCGGGACTAGTCTTCTCTGATACGCAGTATTTT
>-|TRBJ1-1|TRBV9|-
CASTGPGTEAFF
TGTGCCAGCACCGGGCCGGGGACTGAAGCTTTCTTT
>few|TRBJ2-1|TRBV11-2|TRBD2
CASSRGLASSYNEQFF
TGTGCCAGCAGCCGGGGACTAGCCAGCTCCTACAATGAGCAGTTCTTC
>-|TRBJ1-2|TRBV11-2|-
CASSPDRQGGYTF
TGTGCCAGCAGCCCCGACAGGCAGGGTGGCTACACCTTC
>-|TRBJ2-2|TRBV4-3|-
CASSQEIPGEHTGELFF
TGCGCCAGCAGCCAAGAAATCCCGGGGGAACACACCGGGGAGCTGTTTTTT
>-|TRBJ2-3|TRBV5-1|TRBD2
CASSSPSGGDTQYF
TGCGCCAGCAGCTCCCCTAGCGGGGGTGATACGCAGTATTTT
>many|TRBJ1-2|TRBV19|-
CASSPMDGANYGYTF
TGTGCCAGTAGTCCGATGGACGGGGCTAACTATGGCTACACCTTC
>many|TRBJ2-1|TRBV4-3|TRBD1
CASSPGTANYNEQFF
TGCGCCAGCAGCCCAGGGACAGCAAATTACAATGAGCAGTTCTTC
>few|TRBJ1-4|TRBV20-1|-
CSARDSGAEKLFF
TGCAGTGCTAGAGATAGCGGGGCAGAAAAACTGTTTTTT
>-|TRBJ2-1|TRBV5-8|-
CASSLTQGSYNEQFF
TGTGCCAGCAGCTTGACACAGGGTTCCTACAATGAGCAGTTCTTC
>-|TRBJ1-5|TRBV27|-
CASSFSGPQPQHF
TGTGCCAGCAGTTTCTCCGGCCCCCAGCCCCAGCATTTT